Each of the 26 T cell receptor beta chains below was sequenced from the same sample in a study of blood T cell repertoires in COVID-19. Only in-frame clones appear in the TCRdb table, and some are missing; sequencing was by immunoSEQ multiplex PCR. The sample includes about 500,000 clones, 89% of them seen just once. The source material was peripheral blood. The receptors derive from a man aged 18 to 30 with COVID-19, enrolled during active disease.

The chain is built from TRBV5-4 and TRBJ2-1; D might be TRBD2 (5 bases). This CDR3 is built from 16 residues. Germline CDR1 is SGHNT and CDR2 is YYREEE (reference sequence). V lost 4 bases and J 6 bases, leaving 20 bases between the germline ends. Written as DNA, the CDR3 is TGTGCCAGCAGCCCCGTCGCGGGTCAGGTGGGCAATGAGCAGTTCTTC. Translated: CASSPVAGQVGNEQFF.

The chain is built from TRBV18 and TRBJ2-7, with a possible D match to TRBD1 (5 bases). This CDR3 region has 12 residues. V gave up 5 bases and J gave up 2 bases, with 7 bases separating them. Per the germline V gene, CDR1 is KGHSH and CDR2 is LQKENI. CDR3 amino acids: CASSDSPYEQYF. CDR3 sequence (DNA): TGTGCCAGCTCAGACAGTCCCTACGAGCAGTACTTC.

The chain links TRBV24-1 to TRBJ1-4, with 7 nucleotides matching TRBD1. This CDR3 is built from 15 residues. V lost 4 bases, J lost 8 bases, and 9 bases stayed unmatched. Germline loops: CDR1 KGHDR, CDR2 SFDVKD. CDR3 amino acids: CATSDTGTATEKLFF. CDR3 nucleotide sequence: TGTGCCACCAGTGACACCGGGACAGCTACCGAAAAACTGTTTTTT.

The chain couples TRBV18 to TRBJ1-5; D is possibly TRBD1 (6 bases). The CDR3 runs to 18 residues. V was shortened by 1 base and J by 2 bases, with 18 bases between the two germline ends. CDR1 and CDR2 (germline): KGHSH, LQKENI. CDR3 residues: CASSPQSRQAAGNQPQHF. DNA of the CDR3: TGTGCCAGCTCACCACAATCCCGACAGGCCGCGGGCAATCAGCCCCAGCATTTT.

V and J are TRBV6-1 and TRBJ1-5; the D is unclear. CDR3 length: 12 amino acids. The V end lost 2 bases, the J end lost 4 bases, and 3 bases lay between the germline ends. Germline CDR1 and CDR2: MNHNS and SASEGT. The CDR3 spells CASSELNQPQHF. CDR3 coding DNA: TGTGCCAGCAGTGAACTTAATCAGCCCCAGCATTTT.

This clone was seen a single time. The chain employs TRBV5-1 and TRBJ2-5; 7 bases map to TRBD1. CDR1 and CDR2 from the germline V gene are SGHRS and YFSETQ. CDR3 length: 14 amino acids. The trim removed 4 bases at V and 3 bases at J, leaving 6 bases unmatched. CDR3 DNA sequence: TGCGCCAGCAGCAAGTCCGGGACAGAAGAGACCCAGTACTTC. This translates into CASSKSGTEETQYF. Filled out from reference TRBV5-1 and TRBJ2-5, the complete variable domain reads KAGVTQTPRYLIKTRGQQVTLSCSPISGHRSVSWYQQTPGQGLQFLFEYFSETQRNKGNFPGRFSGRQFSNSRSEMNVSTLELGDSALYLCASSKSGTEETQYFGPGTRLLVL.

The chain links TRBV4-1 to TRBJ2-1, with D tentatively TRBD1 (5 bases). V was trimmed by 3 bases and J by 4 bases, leaving 7 bases between them. The CDR3 loop spans 13 amino acids. The germline CDR1 and CDR2 sequences are MGHRA and YSYEKL. The CDR3: CASSQGPYNEQFF. The CDR3 nucleotides read TGCGCCAGCAGCCAGGGGCCTTACAATGAGCAGTTCTTC.

The J gene is TRBJ2-1, the V gene TRBV25-1; a weak D match, TRBD2 (6 bases). This CDR3 has 12 residues. Germline CDR1 is MGHDK and CDR2 is SYGVNS. V was shortened by 5 bases and J by 9 bases, with 11 bases between the two germline ends. The CDR3: CASSITAGEQFF. Here the CDR3 DNA reads TGTGCCAGCAGTATAACAGCGGGTGAGCAGTTCTTC.

The chain combines TRBV18 with TRBJ1-5; 7 nucleotides agree with TRBD1. Trimming at V came to 2 bases and at J to 7 bases, leaving 11 bases not matched to a gene. The CDR3 length is 16 residues. The germline CDR1 and CDR2 sequences are KGHSH and LQKENI. The CDR3 DNA follows: TGTGCCAGCTCACCAGACGGACAGGCGGTGGAACAGCCCCAGCATTTT. Encoded protein: CASSPDGQAVEQPQHF.

This sequence joins TRBV28 and TRBJ2-7; the match to TRBD2 covers 10 bases. The CDR3 loop spans 15 amino acids. The V gene end was trimmed by 6 bases and the J gene end by 2 bases; junction bases not matched to a gene: 7. The germline V gene encodes CDR1 MDHEN and CDR2 SYDVKM. The CDR3 sequence: CASSLTSGIAYEQYF. In nucleotides, the CDR3 is TGTGCCAGCAGCTTAACTAGCGGGATCGCCTACGAGCAGTACTTC.

The gene calls are TRBV5-4 and TRBJ2-7, with D hard to call. The V end was cut by 2 bases, the J end by 0 bases, with 9 bases between. This CDR3 contains 14 residues. Germline V gene sequence: CDR1 SGHNT, CDR2 YYREEE (reference sequence). The CDR3 loop reads CASSFFTGSYEQYF. In DNA form, the CDR3 reads TGTGCCAGCAGCTTCTTTACTGGCTCCTACGAGCAGTACTTC.

This clone was seen once. The chain combines TRBV9 with TRBJ1-1; 11 bases map to TRBD1. This CDR3 comprises 15 residues. V was pared by 4 bases and J by 5 bases, with 7 bases of the junction left unmatched. Germline CDR1 SGDLS, CDR2 YYNGEE. The CDR3 DNA sequence: TGTGCCAGCAGCCCCCAGGGACAGGGGGTAACTGAAGCTTTCTTT. It specifies CASSPQGQGVTEAFF.

The chain joins TRBV10-2 to TRBJ2-7; D is perhaps TRBD2 (6 bases). The germline gives CDR1 WSHSY, CDR2 SAAADI. The V gene lost 8 bases and the J gene lost 4 bases, with 18 bases spanning the gap. The CDR3 is made up of 14 amino acids. The CDR3 nucleotides are TGCGCCAGCTGTTATCCTGGGAGGACTTACGAGCAGTACTTC. Translated: CASCYPGRTYEQYF.

This chain uses TRBV2 with TRBJ2-7, with TRBD2 identical over 16 bases. V shed 6 bases, J shed 0 bases, and the junction held 11 bases outside the gene matches. The CDR3 contains 19 residues. Germline lookup yields CDR1 SNHLY and CDR2 FYNNEI. The CDR3 DNA is TGTGCCAGCAGCGCCACCGGGACTAGCGGGAGGGAATACTCCTACGAGCAGTACTTC. Protein sequence: CASSATGTSGREYSYEQYF.

CDR3 coding DNA: TGTGCCAGCAGCTTATCGCTAGAAGAGACCCAGTACTTC. Translating gives CASSLSLEETQYF. The chain uses TRBV7-3 and TRBJ2-5, with D unclear. The germline gives CDR1 SGHTA, CDR2 FQGTGA. Trimming took 2 bases from V and 3 from J, leaving 7 bases between them. This CDR3 spans 13 amino acids.

This chain links TRBV5-4 with TRBJ1-1; 7 bases agree with TRBD1. Per germline, CDR1 SGHNT and CDR2 YYREEE (reference sequence). The CDR3 covers 16 residues. Losses at the gene ends were 2 bases for V and 0 bases for J; bases not matched to a gene: 7. The DNA for the CDR3 is TGTGCCAGCAGCTTTGGACAGGAGCCTATGAACACTGAAGCTTTCTTT. This encodes CASSFGQEPMNTEAFF.

This clone was observed once. The genes are TRBV6-1 and TRBJ2-7; TRBD1 agrees at 9 bases. From germline, CDR1 is MNHNS and CDR2 SASEGT. The CDR3 runs 17 residues. The J segment lost 4 bases and the V segment lost 3 bases, leaving 13 bases of the junction unmatched. CDR3 loop: CASSEHQRLDRGYEQYF. As DNA, the CDR3 is TGTGCCAGCAGTGAGCATCAACGTCTGGACAGGGGTTACGAGCAGTACTTC.

V is TRBV15 and J is TRBJ2-4, with D possibly matching TRBD2 (5 bases). Germline assignment: CDR1 LNHNV and CDR2 YYDKDF (reference sequence). This CDR3 has 19 residues. Trimming pared 4 bases from V and 0 bases from J, leaving 22 bases between. CDR3 nucleotide sequence: TGTGCCACCAGCAAGGACCGAGTCAGCGGCAGTTTAGCCAAAAACATTCAGTACTTC. It yields the protein CATSKDRVSGSLAKNIQYF.

The chain uses TRBV6-1 and TRBJ1-3; D is uncertain. The V end was cut by 1 base, the J end by 0 bases, with 19 bases between. Looked up from germline, CDR1 is MNHNS and CDR2 is SASEGT. The CDR3 consists of 19 residues. CDR3: CASSEVVVRHPDSGNTIYF. CDR3 sequence (DNA): TGTGCCAGCAGTGAAGTAGTAGTGAGACACCCGGACTCTGGAAACACCATATATTTT.

J is TRBJ2-7 and V is TRBV6-5; a weak D match, TRBD2 (5 bases). V was clipped by 6 bases and J by 1 base, with 16 bases between them. The length of the CDR3 is 15 residues. Germline loops: CDR1 MNHEY, CDR2 SVGAGI. CDR3 coding DNA: TGTGCCAGCAGGACGACGGGAAGAGGGTCCTACGAGCAGTACTTC. Its translation: CASRTTGRGSYEQYF.

J is TRBJ2-7 and V is TRBV30, with D perhaps TRBD1 (5 bases). CDR1 and CDR2 from the germline V gene are GTSNPN and SVGIG (reference sequence). This CDR3 is built from 12 residues. Trimming left V 0 bases short and J 5 bases short, with 8 bases between. In DNA, the CDR3 is TGTGCCTGGAGTGTAAGGGGAAACGAGCAGTACTTC. Translating gives CAWSVRGNEQYF.

The chain is built from TRBV6-5 and TRBJ2-7; TRBD1 might be the D (6 bases). V lost 6 bases and J 5 bases, leaving 20 bases between the germline ends. The CDR3 loop spans 15 amino acids. Germline-derived CDR1 and CDR2 are MNHEY and SVGAGI. The CDR3 spells CASSAGTQGVDEQYF. Here the CDR3 DNA reads TGTGCCAGCAGCGCCGGGACACAAGGCGTCGACGAGCAGTACTTC.

In regard to this clone: The identical CDR3 is also encoded by other nucleotide sequences in the sample. J is TRBJ2-1 and V is TRBV27; TRBD1 might be the D (6 bases). The V gene lost 4 bases and the J gene lost 4 bases, with 11 bases spanning the gap. CDR1 and CDR2 (germline): MNHEY, SMNVEV (reference sequence). The CDR3 extends over 14 amino acids. The CDR3 is CASSSGRGYNEQFF. In DNA, the CDR3 is TGTGCCAGCAGTTCCGGCAGGGGATACAATGAGCAGTTCTTC.

The chain uses TRBV14 and TRBJ2-1, with 11 positions matching TRBD2. V shed 4 bases and J 6 bases; nucleotides not matched to a gene: 14. This CDR3 has 18 amino acids. Germline lookup yields CDR1 SGHDN and CDR2 FVKESK. The CDR3 coding sequence is TGTGCCAGCAGCCCCCCCGGGAACCTAGCGGGAGGATTCAATGAGCAGTTCTTC. Translation: CASSPPGNLAGGFNEQFF.

The chain combines TRBV4-1 with TRBJ2-1; the D is unclear. The CDR3 spans 15 residues. Germline V gives CDR1 MGHRA, CDR2 YSYEKL. Trimming stripped 0 bases from V and 5 bases from J, with 11 bases between. The CDR3 DNA is TGCGCCAGCAGCCAAGAAGACCAGACTCACAATGAGCAGTTCTTC. Its translation is CASSQEDQTHNEQFF.

The chain joins TRBV19 to TRBJ2-1; 15 positions match TRBD2. The CDR3 has 15 residues. Germline CDR1 LNHDA, CDR2 SQIVND (reference sequence). The V gene end was trimmed by 4 bases and the J gene end by 10 bases; junction bases not matched to a gene: 5. The CDR3 reads CASSRTSGGAKEQFF. In nucleotides, the CDR3 is TGTGCCAGTAGTAGGACTAGCGGGGGGGCAAAGGAGCAGTTCTTC.